This T cell receptor beta chain was recorded in a study of PD-L1 blockade in urothelial cancer. Across the whole study: The study started patients on atezolizumab around 2014, giving 1,200 mg intravenously every 3 weeks. Reported median T cell count for blood samples was around 150,000. General observations from the study: Enhanced expansion of tumor-associated blood clones at 3 weeks characterized durable-benefit patients.

As concerns this clone: The antigen is unknown.

Using immunoSEQ multiplex PCR, the repertoire was profiled, and TCRdb retains in-frame clones only, with some absent. The repertoire consists of approximately 50,000 clones, with 75% to 90% occurring once and the leading ten covering roughly 1.9%. CDR3 length: 16 residues. V lost 5 bases to trimming and J lost 4 bases; unmatched junction nucleotides: 9. The V gene's germline CDR1 is SGDLS and CDR2 YYNGEE. As to time point: pretreatment peripheral blood. Urothelial carcinoma in patients was locally advanced or metastatic. Sequencing was performed on PBMCs, taken around atezolizumab (anti-PD-L1) treatment. V is TRBV9 and J is TRBJ1-3; 10 bases align to TRBD1. The source of this sequence is a middle-aged man with urothelial cancer. The CDR3 reads CASRPGQGELGNTIYF. The CDR3 region has the DNA TGTGCCAGCAGGCCCGGACAGGGGGAGTTAGGAAACACCATATATTTT. The whole variable domain, remainder taken from reference TRBV9 and TRBJ1-3, is DSGVTQTPKHLITATGQRVTLRCSPRSGDLSVYWYQQSLDQGLQFLIQYYNGEERAKGNILERFSAQQFPDLHSELNLSSLELGDSALYFCASRPGQGELGNTIYFGEGSWLTVV.